The next 21 T cell receptor beta chains were all read from a single sample in a study of blood T cells in healthy people across ages. A sample-barcoded 5' primer and a J-beta primer mix were used in a second PCR of roughly 6 to 11 cycles. TCRdb processed the 5' RACE reads anew with MiXCR; each CDR3 protein has one entry. The sample carries 1,800,000 or so distinct CDR3 sequences, about two fifths recorded once. The sequenced sample consisted of blood. The receptors derive from a human donor in good health.

This clonotype was counted a few times. DNA for the CDR3: TGTGCCAGCAGCCATGTGGGTCCAGATACGCAGTATTTT. Translation: CASSHVGPDTQYF. The chain carries TRBV13 and TRBJ2-3; D ambiguous. The CDR3 sequence is 13 residues long. Looked up from germline, CDR1 is PRHDT and CDR2 is FYEKMQ (reference sequence). V was clipped by 5 bases and J by 4 bases, with 10 bases between them.

The chain recombines TRBV6-1 with TRBJ1-3; 10 bases are a match to TRBD1. Germline V lookup: CDR1 MNHNS, CDR2 SASEGT. The CDR3 length is 16 residues. The V gene end was trimmed by 6 bases and the J gene end by 1 base; junction bases not matched to a gene: 6. The CDR3 region has the DNA TGTGCCAGCAGGAACCGGGACAGGGGTTCTGGAAACACCATATATTTT. Its translation: CASRNRDRGSGNTIYF.

This sequence joins TRBV9 and TRBJ1-5; 7 nucleotides align to TRBD1. After removal of 3 bases from V and 4 bases from J, the junction contained 4 bases not matched to a gene. CDR3 length: 14 residues. Germline V lookup: CDR1 SGDLS, CDR2 YYNGEE. CDR3 nucleotides: TGTGCCAGCAGCGGTGGGACAGCAAATCAGCCCCAGCATTTT. Protein product: CASSGGTANQPQHF.

J is TRBJ2-4 and V is TRBV20-1; no clear D. The J call may be faulty, since TRBJ2-7 better matches the DNA end. CDR1 and CDR2 (germline): DFQATT, SNEGSKA (reference sequence). The CDR3 covers 11 residues. This chain's CDR3 is CSARDRGEQYF. For the CDR3, the DNA is TGCAGTGCTAGAGATCGTGGCGAGCAGTACTTC.

As for this clonotype: A junction end diverges from the germline sequence, so it may reflect a read error. CDR3 nucleotides: TGCGCCAGCAGCTTGGCCATGGGGAAGGTGTCCTCTGGGGCCTACGTCCTGACTTTC. It is translated as CASSLAMGKVSSGAYVLTF. The chain carries TRBV5-1 and TRBJ2-6; D might be TRBD1 (5 bases). This CDR3 contains 19 residues. Germline V gives CDR1 SGHRS, CDR2 YFSETQ.

The rearrangement joins TRBV28 to TRBJ1-2; 7 positions match TRBD1. After removal of 6 bases from V and 4 bases from J, the junction contained 8 bases not matched to a gene. Germline V gene data show CDR1 as MDHEN and CDR2 as SYDVKM. The CDR3 loop spans 14 amino acids. CDR3 sequence: CASSPPDRSYGYTF. The CDR3 nucleotides are TGTGCCAGCAGCCCACCGGACAGGAGCTATGGCTACACCTTC.

Worth noting for this clonotype: Relative to the germline gene, one junction end is altered; a read error may explain this. This chain links TRBV7-9 with TRBJ2-1, with D possibly being TRBD1 or TRBD2 (7 bases each). Per germline, CDR1 SEHNR and CDR2 FQNEAQ (reference sequence). The length of the CDR3 is 15 residues. The CDR3 spells CASSLVQGGYNEQCF. The CDR3, as DNA: TGTGCCAGCAGCTTAGTGCAGGGGGGGTACAATGAGCAGTGCTTC. The complete variable domain, with remaining parts taken from reference TRBV7-9 and TRBJ2-1, reads DTGVSQNPRHKITKRGQNVTFRCDPISEHNRLYWYRQTLGQGPEFLTYFQNEAQLEKSRLLSDRFSAERPKGSFSTLEIQRTEQGDSAMYLCASSLVQGGYNEQCFGPGTRLTVL.

This clonotype has at least ten counts. The chain is built from TRBV7-2 and TRBJ2-2; D not resolved. Trimming took 5 bases from V and 6 from J, leaving 10 bases between them. Germline V lookup: CDR1 SGHTA, CDR2 FQGNSA. The CDR3 runs to 13 residues. The CDR3 coding sequence is TGTGCCAGCAGCCAAGCTCGCGCCGGGGAGCTGTTTTTT. Protein product: CASSQARAGELFF.

The CDR3 region is CASSQTPSGGQETQYF. The CDR3 nucleotides are TGCGCCAGCAGCCAAACCCCTAGCGGGGGGCAAGAGACCCAGTACTTC. The chain joins TRBV4-1 to TRBJ2-5; 11 positions match TRBD2. This CDR3 is 16 amino acids long. Germline CDR1 MGHRA, CDR2 YSYEKL. J was trimmed by 2 bases and V by 2 bases; bases with no gene match: 4.

This clonotype has just a few counts. V is TRBV28 and J is TRBJ2-5; D could derive from TRBD1 or TRBD2 (5 bases each). The J call is uncertain, as TRBJ2-7 better fits the DNA end. CDR1 is MDHEN, CDR2 SYDVKM, per germline. The CDR3 contains 14 residues. The CDR3 is CASSPRFLRGEQYF. The DNA of the CDR3 is TGTGCCAGCAGTCCCCGTTTTTTGAGGGGCGAGCAGTACTTC.

There are a few counts of this clonotype. The chain joins TRBV28 to TRBJ1-2, with D possibly TRBD1 on 5 matching bases. CDR3 length: 14 amino acids. Germline-derived CDR1 and CDR2 are MDHEN and SYDVKM. The V end lost 5 bases, the J end lost 13 bases, and 23 bases lay between the germline ends. The CDR3 DNA reads as TGTGCCAGCAGTCCCCTCGGAGGGGACCTCCCCACCACCTTC. It yields the protein CASSPLGGDLPTTF.

Here the CDR3 reads CASSPGQGDINGYTF. The CDR3, as DNA: TGTGCCAGCAGCCCAGGACAGGGAGACATCAATGGCTACACCTTC. The chain uses TRBV7-6 and TRBJ1-2; 8 nucleotides align to TRBD1. This CDR3 is 15 amino acids long. The V and J ends lost 5 bases and 6 bases, in that order; junction bases with no gene match: 11. CDR1 SGHVS and CDR2 FNYEAQ come from the germline V gene.

This clonotype has just a few counts. CDR3 in amino acids: CASSYKTTYTDTQYF. As DNA, the CDR3 is TGTGCCAGCAGTTATAAGACTACCTACACAGATACGCAGTATTTT. The chain joins TRBV6-5 to TRBJ2-3, with D perhaps matching TRBD2 (5 bases). Trimming removed 3 bases from V and 2 bases from J, with 12 bases in between. The V gene's germline CDR1 is MNHEY and CDR2 SVGAGI. This CDR3 region has 15 residues.

V and J are TRBV5-4 and TRBJ1-2; TRBD1 matches 8 bases. Losses at the gene ends were 3 bases for V and 7 bases for J; bases not matched to a gene: 5. CDR3 length: 13 residues. The germline CDR1 and CDR2 sequences are SGHNT and YYREEE (reference sequence). CDR3 region: CASSSSTGAGYTF. The CDR3 DNA reads as TGTGCCAGCAGCTCTTCGACAGGGGCTGGCTACACCTTC.

The chain recombines TRBV7-9 with TRBJ2-2, with D unresolved. V lost 2 bases, J lost 1 base, and 8 bases lay in between. Per the germline V gene, CDR1 is SEHNR and CDR2 is FQNEAQ (reference sequence). This CDR3 is 15 amino acids long. DNA of the CDR3: TGTGCCAGCAGCTTACTACAGTTGAACACCGGGGAGCTGTTTTTT. Translated: CASSLLQLNTGELFF.

This clonotype was observed a few times. The chain recombines TRBV6-2 or TRBV6-3 with TRBJ2-7; D gene unclear. The CDR3 is 12 residues long. Germline V gene data show CDR1 as MNHEY and CDR2 as SVGEGT. The ends were cut back, 3 bases at V and 6 bases at J, with 9 bases in the middle. The CDR3 loop reads CASSYSGTEQYF. CDR3 in DNA: TGTGCCAGCAGTTATTCGGGTACCGAGCAGTACTTC.

The rearrangement joins TRBV28 to TRBJ1-5; 7 nucleotides agree with TRBD1. V trimming: 6 bases; J trimming: 9 bases; junction bases outside the gene matches: 17. Germline-derived CDR1 and CDR2 are MDHEN and SYDVKM. The CDR3 is 16 amino acids. The CDR3 spells CASSMLLTGVVRPQHF. Here the CDR3 DNA reads TGTGCCAGCAGCATGCTACTCACAGGGGTGGTTAGGCCCCAGCATTTT.

This clonotype turned up a few times. The J gene is TRBJ2-1, the V gene TRBV6-6; 7 positions match TRBD1. V shed 7 bases, J shed 6 bases, and the junction held 9 bases outside the gene matches. Germline CDR1 MNHNY, CDR2 SVGAGI (reference sequence). CDR3 length: 14 amino acids. The CDR3, as DNA: TGTGCCAGCACCGTGACAGGGTTGGGCAATGAGCAGTTCTTC. This encodes CASTVTGLGNEQFF.

This clonotype was detected a few times. V and J are TRBV29-1 and TRBJ1-1; possibly TRBD1 for D (5 bases). The germline V gene encodes CDR1 SQVTM and CDR2 ANQGSEA. This CDR3 region has 16 residues. V lost 4 bases and J lost 0, with 18 bases in between. The CDR3 nucleotides read TGCAGCGTTGGGGCCAGGGCTGGAGGTGTGAACACTGAAGCTTTCTTT. Protein product: CSVGARAGGVNTEAFF.

This clonotype was observed a few times. The chain carries TRBV5-1 and TRBJ2-3; TRBD2 is a possible D gene (5 bases). Germline V CDR1 and CDR2: SGHRS, YFSETQ. This CDR3 is built from 15 residues. Trimming took 2 bases from V and 6 from J, leaving 16 bases between them. The CDR3 protein is CASSFAPTSSDTQYF. The CDR3 DNA sequence: TGCGCCAGCAGCTTTGCCCCCACTAGTTCTGATACGCAGTATTTT. Full variable domain (outside the CDR3, taken from reference TRBV5-1 and TRBJ2-3): KAGVTQTPRYLIKTRGQQVTLSCSPISGHRSVSWYQQTPGQGLQFLFEYFSETQRNKGNFPGRFSGRQFSNSRSEMNVSTLELGDSALYLCASSFAPTSSDTQYFGPGTRLTVL.

This clonotype was recorded a few times. The chain links TRBV29-1 to TRBJ2-6; no firm D call. This CDR3 comprises 13 residues. The germline gives CDR1 SQVTM, CDR2 ANQGSEA. The V end lost 4 bases, the J end lost 0 bases, and 4 bases lay between the germline ends. CDR3 nucleotides: TGCAGCGTTGCCTCCTCTGGGGCCAACGTCCTGACTTTC. It is translated as CSVASSGANVLTF.